This entry describes one T cell receptor beta chain. This record belongs to a study of blood T cells in healthy people across ages. Primed by a sample-barcoded 5' primer and a J-beta primer mix, a second PCR proceeded for roughly 6 to 12 cycles. Template switching added a 12-random-nucleotide identifier to every cDNA molecule. Each CDR3 protein is one row after TCRdb ran MiXCR on the 5' RACE reads. The sample holds roughly 700,000 distinct CDR3 sequences; about 32% are singletons and the top ten take 15%. Donors were healthy Caucasian individuals from Russia aged about 6 to 90. V shed 3 bases, J shed 6 bases, and the junction held 2 bases outside the gene matches. Germline V gene lookup returns CDR1 DFQATT and CDR2 SNEGSKA (reference sequence). The CDR3 is 12 amino acids.

The V gene is TRBV20-1, the J gene TRBJ1-2; 9 bases align to TRBD1. The sample comprised blood. This receptor was identified in a woman at least 80 years old in good health. Here the CDR3 DNA reads TGCAGTGCTAGTGGACAGGGGAATGGCTACACCTTC. Its translation: CSASGQGNGYTF.